Following are 25 T cell receptor beta chains from one sample sequenced in a study of T-cell reconstitution after alpha-beta-depleted transplantation in children. TCRbeta library preparation incorporated unique molecular identifiers. TCRdb processed the PCR reads anew with MiXCR; each CDR3 protein has one entry. This sample has roughly 300,000 distinct CDR3 sequences; about 9.9% occur once, and the top ten carry 23%. Sequencing was performed on peripheral blood, taken 180 days after TCRalphabeta/CD19-depleted stem cell transplant. Receptors were obtained from a male patient between 2 and 15 years old who had a stem cell transplant for chronic granulomatous disease, so the T cells may come from the graft donor.

At least ten counts were recorded for this clonotype. The chain carries TRBV11-2 and TRBJ2-1; D gene uncertain. The CDR3 contains 12 residues. The germline V gene has CDR1 SGHAT and CDR2 FQNNGV. The V end was cut by 10 bases, the J end by 4 bases, with 11 bases between. CDR3 sequence reads: CATSMRYNEQFF. The CDR3 DNA is TGTGCCACCTCCATGCGGTACAATGAGCAGTTCTTC. Variable domain in full (rest from reference TRBV11-2 and TRBJ2-1): EAGVAQSPRYKIIEKRQSVAFWCNPISGHATLYWYQQILGQGPKLLIQFQNNGVVDDSQLPKDRFSAERLKGVDSTLKIQPAKLEDSAVYLCATSMRYNEQFFGPGTRLTVL.

The sample holds one count of this clonotype. CDR3 sequence reads: CASSLGEGAYEQYF. The CDR3 nucleotides read TGTGCCAGCAGCTTAGGGGAAGGGGCCTACGAGCAGTACTTC. The chain recombines TRBV7-2 with TRBJ2-7; a weak D match, TRBD1 (5 bases). There are 14 residues in the CDR3. The germline gives CDR1 SGHTA, CDR2 FQGNSA. V was pared by 1 base and J by 2 bases, with 9 bases between.

In this sample, this clonotype turned up many times. The CDR3 bases are TGCGCCAGCAGCCAAGATAGACAGGACCTCTCCTACGAGCAGTACTTC. Protein product: CASSQDRQDLSYEQYF. This chain links TRBV4-1 with TRBJ2-7, with D perhaps matching TRBD1 (6 bases). This CDR3 has 16 residues. V was clipped by 0 bases and J by 0 bases, with 12 bases between them. Per germline, CDR1 MGHRA and CDR2 YSYEKL.

Details on this clonotype: Given a much more abundant clone one base away, this may be a read error. The chain employs TRBV7-8 and TRBJ2-2; the D gene is possibly TRBD2 (5 bases). Germline-derived CDR1 and CDR2 are SGHVS and FQNEAQ. The CDR3 is made up of 12 amino acids. CDR3 sequence: CASSLVDGERFF. In nucleotides, the CDR3 is TGTGCCAGCAGCTTAGTCGACGGGGAGCGGTTTTTT.

This rearrangement joins TRBV20-1 to TRBJ2-3; the D gene is possibly TRBD2 (5 bases). Between the trimmed V and J ends, which lost 6 bases and 2 bases, there was a span of 15 bases. The germline CDR1 and CDR2 sequences are DFQATT and SNEGSKA (reference sequence). The CDR3 runs to 14 residues. As DNA, the CDR3 is TGCAGTGCCCCCGGGCTACTAGTCACAGATACGCAGTATTTT. It encodes CSAPGLLVTDTQYF.

The sample holds many counts of this clonotype. In DNA form, the CDR3 reads TGTGCCAGCAGCCTGGGACTGAGCAATCAGCCCCAGCATTTT. It specifies CASSLGLSNQPQHF. The chain has TRBV13 and TRBJ1-5, with TRBD1 as a possible D gene (5 bases). V was shortened by 5 bases and J by 1 base, with 9 bases between the two germline ends. CDR3 size: 14 residues. The germline CDR1 and CDR2 sequences are PRHDT and FYEKMQ (reference sequence).

This clonotype was detected only a few times. The J gene is TRBJ2-3, the V gene TRBV30, with 7 nucleotides matching TRBD2. The V segment lost 4 bases and the J segment 4 bases; nucleotides outside the gene matches: 11. CDR3 length: 15 amino acids. Germline CDR1 GTSNPN, CDR2 SVGIG (reference sequence). The DNA of the CDR3 is TGTGCCTGGACCATCTTCGCGGGAGTCGCAGATACGCAGTATTTT. As protein: CAWTIFAGVADTQYF.

This clonotype came up many times. The chain has TRBV12-3 or TRBV12-4 and TRBJ1-2; D is undetermined. CDR3 length equals 13 residues. Trimming took 2 bases from V and 8 from J, leaving 12 bases between them. The CDR3 is CASSLPPAGGYTF. Here the CDR3 DNA reads TGTGCCAGCAGTTTACCCCCAGCGGGGGGCTACACCTTC.

Many counts were recorded for this clonotype. The chain employs TRBV28 and TRBJ1-3; D not resolved. Per germline, CDR1 MDHEN and CDR2 SYDVKM. The V end was cut by 8 bases, the J end by 1 base, with 18 bases between. The CDR3 totals 16 residues. CDR3 sequence: CASPYPQQRSGNTIYF. CDR3 nucleotide sequence: TGTGCCAGCCCTTACCCCCAGCAACGTTCTGGAAACACCATATATTTT.

This clonotype was recorded many times. This chain links TRBV11-2 with TRBJ2-5; D possibly matches TRBD1 or TRBD2 (5 bases each). Germline lookup yields CDR1 SGHAT and CDR2 FQNNGV. V gave up 5 bases and J gave up 2 bases, with 15 bases separating them. This CDR3 region has 15 residues. CDR3 in DNA: TGTGCCAGCAGCAGATTAGGGACGCCTCAAGAGACCCAGTACTTC. This translates into CASSRLGTPQETQYF.

In this sample, this clonotype turned up many times. The V and J genes are TRBV6-5 and TRBJ2-1; D not resolved. Trimming took off 0 bases at V and 7 bases at J, with 7 bases between the two ends. The CDR3 runs 13 residues. The germline V gene encodes CDR1 MNHEY and CDR2 SVGAGI. This chain's CDR3 is CASSYSRSNEQFF. CDR3 DNA: TGTGCCAGCAGTTACTCGAGAAGTAATGAGCAGTTCTTC.

Details on this clonotype: A much larger clone is a single base away; this may be a read error. The conserved final phenylalanine or tryptophan is absent from the CDR3, which likely points to a read error. The genes are TRBV5-1 and TRBJ2-7; D assignment may be TRBD1 or TRBD2 (5 bases each). CDR1 is SGHRS, CDR2 YFSETQ, per germline. This CDR3 is built from 14 residues. V was pared by 4 bases and J by 2 bases, with 13 bases between. CDR3 bases: TGCGCCAGCAGCACCGGGACCCTGACCTACGAGCAGTACTCC. It is translated as CASSTGTLTYEQYS.

This clonotype was observed at least ten times. The V gene is TRBV20-1, the J gene TRBJ1-5, with D perhaps TRBD1 (5 bases). The CDR3 is made up of 13 amino acids. Looked up from germline, CDR1 is DFQATT and CDR2 is SNEGSKA (reference sequence). V lost 5 bases to trimming and J lost 5 bases, with 13 bases between them. For the CDR3, the DNA is TGCAGTGCTTGGGGCATTCAGGATCAGCCCCAGCATTTT. Protein product: CSAWGIQDQPQHF.

Ten or more counts support this clonotype. V gene TRBV11-2 combines with J gene TRBJ2-7; D assignment may be TRBD1 or TRBD2 (7 bases each). This CDR3 is built from 16 residues. The V gene lost 5 bases and the J gene lost 1 base, with 18 bases spanning the gap. Germline CDR1 and CDR2: SGHAT and FQNNGV. CDR3 nucleotide sequence: TGTGCCAGCAGCCAGGGGGGGCCGGGCGGTTCCTACGAGCAGTACTTC. Its protein product is CASSQGGPGGSYEQYF.

This clonotype was seen ten or more times. The rearrangement joins TRBV5-1 to TRBJ1-1; TRBD1 might be the D (6 bases). Germline V lookup: CDR1 SGHRS, CDR2 YFSETQ. The CDR3 spans 14 residues. V was shortened by 3 bases and J by 1 base, with 10 bases between the two germline ends. CDR3 DNA: TGCGCCAGCAGCTACGGGACAACGAACACTGAAGCTTTCTTT. It is translated as CASSYGTTNTEAFF.

This clonotype was seen many times. The chain recombines TRBV9 with TRBJ2-1, with D maybe TRBD1 (6 bases). Germline-derived CDR1 and CDR2 are SGDLS and YYNGEE. The CDR3 loop spans 12 amino acids. V lost 2 bases and J 10 bases, leaving 10 bases between the germline ends. CDR3: CASSVTGTEQFF. The CDR3, as DNA: TGTGCCAGCAGCGTTACCGGGACAGAGCAGTTCTTC.

The table lists this clonotype with many counts. The genes are TRBV5-1 and TRBJ2-1; no clear D. The length of the CDR3 is 14 residues. The ends were cut back, 0 bases at V and 9 bases at J, with 13 bases in the middle. Germline V gene lookup returns CDR1 SGHRS and CDR2 YFSETQ. CDR3 coding DNA: TGCGCCAGCAGCTTGGTCATCCGCCTAGGTGAGCAGTTCTTC. It yields the protein CASSLVIRLGEQFF.

This clonotype was seen a few times. J is TRBJ2-1 and V is TRBV5-8; either TRBD1 or TRBD2 may supply D (7 bases each). Germline V gene sequence: CDR1 SGHTS, CDR2 YDEGEE. The CDR3 totals 16 residues. Trimming removed 1 base from V and 2 bases from J, with 13 bases in between. In DNA form, the CDR3 reads TGTGCCAGCAGCTTGTCCAGGGGGGGGGCCTACAATGAGCAGTTCTTC. Translation: CASSLSRGGAYNEQFF.

This clonotype was seen many times. The chain couples TRBV10-3 to TRBJ2-3; a possible D gene is TRBD1 (5 bases). This CDR3 has 15 amino acids. Trimming removed 2 bases from V and 0 bases from J, with 9 bases in between. CDR1 and CDR2 from the germline V gene are ENHRY and SYGVKD. In nucleotides, the CDR3 is TGTGCCATCAGTGAGGACAGCTCTAGCACAGATACGCAGTATTTT. It specifies CAISEDSSSTDTQYF.

This clonotype was counted many times. The J gene is TRBJ1-1, the V gene TRBV29-1; D not resolved. The CDR3 contains 12 residues. Per germline, CDR1 SQVTM and CDR2 ANQGSEA. Trimming removed 6 bases at V and 1 base at J, with 9 bases between. For the CDR3, the DNA is TGCAGCGTCCTAGACACGAACACTGAAGCTTTCTTT. Translated: CSVLDTNTEAFF.

This clonotype was seen ten or more times. The germline gene is not matched at one end of the junction; a read error may be the cause. The chain combines TRBV5-1 with TRBJ1-1, with 8 bases aligning to TRBD1. The germline gives CDR1 SGHRS, CDR2 YFSETQ. CDR3 length: 13 residues. Here the CDR3 DNA reads TGCGCCAGCAGCTTGGCCGGGACAGGTAAAAGTTCCTTT. Protein product: CASSLAGTGKSSF.

At least ten counts were recorded for this clonotype. This sequence joins TRBV7-2 and TRBJ1-3; D remains unclear. This CDR3 region has 20 residues. Trimming left V 3 bases short and J 7 bases short, with 31 bases between. Germline-derived CDR1 and CDR2 are SGHTA and FQGNSA. The CDR3 protein is CASSFLPLLGKGALANTIYF. CDR3 sequence (DNA): TGTGCCAGCAGCTTCCTACCTCTATTGGGGAAGGGAGCATTGGCGAACACCATATATTTT.

This clonotype was detected many times. The rearrangement uses TRBV4-1 and TRBJ2-7; D may be TRBD2 (5 bases). This CDR3 has 16 amino acids. Trimming shortened V by 0 bases and J by 3 bases, and 15 bases separated the two germline ends. Germline CDR1 reads MGHRA; CDR2 reads YSYEKL. CDR3 sequence: CASSQDGWAEGYEQYF. Here the CDR3 DNA reads TGCGCCAGCAGCCAAGATGGTTGGGCAGAGGGCTACGAGCAGTACTTC.

Many counts were recorded for this clonotype. The chain employs TRBV29-1 and TRBJ2-1; D not resolved. The CDR3 runs 11 residues. CDR1 and CDR2 (germline): SQVTM, ANQGSEA. V was pared by 5 bases and J by 8 bases, with 10 bases between. The CDR3 bases are TGCAGCGTTAGGAGTGGCGATGAGCAGTTCTTC. It yields the protein CSVRSGDEQFF.

Ten or more counts support this clonotype. CDR3 DNA sequence: TGCGCCAGCAGCCAAGTTTGGGGCGGAACGAGTACGCAGTATTTT. It yields the protein CASSQVWGGTSTQYF. The V gene is TRBV4-3, the J gene TRBJ2-3; tentative D call: TRBD1 (5 bases). CDR1 is LGHNA, CDR2 YSLEER, per germline. This CDR3 has 15 amino acids. V was pared by 1 base and J by 8 bases, with 16 bases between.